This is a list of T cell receptor beta chains from one sample in a study of early T cells in non-severe SARS-CoV-2 infection. TCRdb processed the 5' RACE reads anew with MiXCR; each CDR3 protein has one entry. The sample shows 70,000 to 85,000 distinct CDR3 sequences, 13% of them seen only once. The sample was whole blood. These TCRs come from an adult who was a healthcare worker with PCR-confirmed SARS-CoV-2 infection or an uninfected control (not recorded which). CDR3s include the opening cysteine and the closing phenylalanine or tryptophan. Fields, in order: CDR3 DNA, CDR3 protein, V gene, clone size, J gene, D gene. D genes are given only for firm matches. Rows give clone size only sometimes, using once, few, many, or a class for an expanded clone.

TGTGCCAGCACCAACGGACCGGAGGTGAACACTGAAGCTTTCTTT,CASTNGPEVNTEAFF,TRBV6-5,many,TRBJ1-1,.
TGTGCCAGCAGCCCGTTTTTACGGCGGGAGCAGTTCTTC,CASSPFLRREQFF,TRBV7-7,many,TRBJ2-1,.
TGTGCCAGCAGCTTAAGGGACTACCAGGGGGAGCTGTTTTTT,CASSLRDYQGELFF,TRBV7-2,few,TRBJ2-2,TRBD2
TGTGCCAGCAGCCCTCGTATAATCGGGTCGAACACTGAAGCTTTCTTT,CASSPRIIGSNTEAFF,TRBV11-2,few,TRBJ1-1,.
TGTGCCAGCAGCTTAAATCAGGGGAGAACTGAAGCTTTCTTT,CASSLNQGRTEAFF,TRBV7-3,few,TRBJ1-1,.
TGTGCCAGCAAGGGGAGGAGCACAGATACGCAGTATTTT,CASKGRSTDTQYF,TRBV27,.,TRBJ2-3,.
TGTGCCAGCAGCTTAGGCCTCAGCAGTTATAATTCACCCCTCCACTTT,CASSLGLSSYNSPLHF,TRBV7-9,many,TRBJ1-6,.
TGTGCCAGCAGCTTATCTTCCCGGGAGCTGTTTTTT,CASSLSSRELFF,TRBV11-2,few,TRBJ2-2,.
TGCGCCAGCAGCTTGTATTCGGGGTCGAACACTGAAGCTTTCTTT,CASSLYSGSNTEAFF,TRBV5-1,.,TRBJ1-1,.
TGTGCCAGCAGCGGTCGACTAGCGGGTTACAATGAGCAGTTCTTC,CASSGRLAGYNEQFF,TRBV14,once,TRBJ2-1,TRBD2
TGCAGTGCTAGAGAGGGCAGCTTCCAAGAGACCCAGTACTTC,CSAREGSFQETQYF,TRBV20-1,few,TRBJ2-5,.
TGCAGCGCTCGGCCTGGGAATGAGAACACTGAAGCTTTCTTT,CSARPGNENTEAFF,TRBV29-1,few,TRBJ1-1,.
TGTGCCAGCAGCTTAGATCCCGGCTACGAGCAGTACTTC,CASSLDPGYEQYF,TRBV11-2,few,TRBJ2-7,.
TGTGCCACCAGCAGACTTAACACCATATATTTT,CATSRLNTIYF,TRBV15,few,TRBJ1-3,.
TGTGCCAGCAGTTTTATCGGGGACGGGGAGCTGTTTTTT,CASSFIGDGELFF,TRBV12-3/TRBV12-4,.,TRBJ2-2,.
TGCAGCGTTCATGGGAGGGCCCAAAACATTCAGTACTTC,CSVHGRAQNIQYF,TRBV29-1,.,TRBJ2-4,TRBD2
TGTGCCAGCAGCGTAGCGGGAGCCTACAATGAGCAGTTCTTC,CASSVAGAYNEQFF,TRBV9,.,TRBJ2-1,.